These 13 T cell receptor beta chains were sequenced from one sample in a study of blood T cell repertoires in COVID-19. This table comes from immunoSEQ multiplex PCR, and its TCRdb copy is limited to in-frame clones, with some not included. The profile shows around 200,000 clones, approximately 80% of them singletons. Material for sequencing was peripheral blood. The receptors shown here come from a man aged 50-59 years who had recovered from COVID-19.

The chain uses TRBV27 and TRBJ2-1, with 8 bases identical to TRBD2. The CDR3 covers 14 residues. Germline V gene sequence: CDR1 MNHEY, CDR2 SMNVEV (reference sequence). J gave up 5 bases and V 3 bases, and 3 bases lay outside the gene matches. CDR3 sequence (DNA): TGTGCCAGCAGTTTGGCGGGAGGCCACAATGAGCAGTTCTTC. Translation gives CASSLAGGHNEQFF.

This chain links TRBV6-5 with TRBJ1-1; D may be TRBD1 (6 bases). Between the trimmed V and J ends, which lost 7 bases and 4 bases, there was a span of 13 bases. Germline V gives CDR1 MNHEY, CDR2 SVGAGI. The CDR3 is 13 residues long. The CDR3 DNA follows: TGTGCCAGCACACCCGGCAGGGGCACTGAAGCTTTCTTT. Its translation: CASTPGRGTEAFF.

CDR3 amino acids: CASRHGTGYGLNTEAFF. The CDR3 DNA reads as TGTGCCAGTAGGCACGGGACAGGGTACGGGTTGAACACTGAAGCTTTCTTT. The chain is built from TRBV19 and TRBJ1-1; 9 bases line up with TRBD1. CDR1 and CDR2 (germline): LNHDA, SQIVND (reference sequence). V gave up 6 bases and J gave up 0 bases; unmatched junction bases: 11. The CDR3 has 17 residues.

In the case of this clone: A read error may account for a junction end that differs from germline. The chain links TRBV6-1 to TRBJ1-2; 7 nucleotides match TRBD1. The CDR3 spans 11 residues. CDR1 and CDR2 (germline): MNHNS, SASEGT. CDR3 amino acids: CASSEVWDSGF. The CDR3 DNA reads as TGTGCCAGCAGTGAAGTCTGGGACAGTGGCTTC.

The CDR3 protein is CARSGTGSYEQYF. As DNA, the CDR3 is TGTGCCAGATCCGGGACAGGGTCCTACGAGCAGTACTTC. This chain uses TRBV2 with TRBJ2-7; 9 nucleotides match TRBD1. This CDR3 comprises 13 residues. The trim removed 9 bases at V and 1 base at J, leaving 4 bases unmatched. CDR1 is SNHLY, CDR2 FYNNEI, per germline.

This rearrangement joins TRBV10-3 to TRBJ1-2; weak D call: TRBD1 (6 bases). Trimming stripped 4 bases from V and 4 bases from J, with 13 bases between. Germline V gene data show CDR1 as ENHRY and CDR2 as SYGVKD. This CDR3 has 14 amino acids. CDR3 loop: CAISGQGLFYGYTF. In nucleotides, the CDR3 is TGTGCCATCAGTGGTCAGGGGCTGTTCTATGGCTACACCTTC.

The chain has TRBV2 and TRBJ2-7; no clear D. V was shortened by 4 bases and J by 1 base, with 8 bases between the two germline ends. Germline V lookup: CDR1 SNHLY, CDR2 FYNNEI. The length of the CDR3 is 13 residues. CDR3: CASSGSLSYEQYF. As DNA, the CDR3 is TGTGCCAGCAGTGGGAGCCTATCCTACGAGCAGTACTTC.

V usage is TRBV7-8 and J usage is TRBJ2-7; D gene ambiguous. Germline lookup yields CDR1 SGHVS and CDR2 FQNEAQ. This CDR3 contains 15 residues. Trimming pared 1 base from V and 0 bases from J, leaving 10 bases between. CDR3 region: CASSLESESSYEQYF. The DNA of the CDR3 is TGTGCCAGCAGCTTAGAGAGCGAAAGCTCCTACGAGCAGTACTTC.

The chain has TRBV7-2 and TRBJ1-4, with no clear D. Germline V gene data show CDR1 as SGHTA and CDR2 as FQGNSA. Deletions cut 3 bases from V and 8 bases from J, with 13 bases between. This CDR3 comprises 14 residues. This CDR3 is CASSFAGDNEKLFF. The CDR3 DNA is TGTGCCAGCAGCTTCGCCGGGGATAACGAAAAACTGTTTTTT.

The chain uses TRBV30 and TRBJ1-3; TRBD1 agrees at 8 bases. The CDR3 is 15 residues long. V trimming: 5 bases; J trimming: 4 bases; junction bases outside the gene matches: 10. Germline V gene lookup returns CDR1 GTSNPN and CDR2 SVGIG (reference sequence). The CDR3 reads CAWGQGLVGGNTIYF. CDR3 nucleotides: TGTGCCTGGGGACAGGGCCTGGTAGGAGGAAACACCATATATTTT.

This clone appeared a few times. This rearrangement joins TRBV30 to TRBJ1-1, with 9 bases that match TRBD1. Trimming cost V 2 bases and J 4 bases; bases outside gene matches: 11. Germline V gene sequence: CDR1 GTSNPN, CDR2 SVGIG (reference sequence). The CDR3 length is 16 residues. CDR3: CAWSSVSTGGFTEAFF. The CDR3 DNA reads TGTGCCTGGAGTTCCGTGAGTACAGGGGGCTTCACTGAAGCTTTCTTT.

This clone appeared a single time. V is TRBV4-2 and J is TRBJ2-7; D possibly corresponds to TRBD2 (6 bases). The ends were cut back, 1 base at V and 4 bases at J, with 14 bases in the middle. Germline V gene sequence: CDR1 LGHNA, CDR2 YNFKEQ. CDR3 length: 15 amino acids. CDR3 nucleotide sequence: TGTGCCAGCAGCCAAGTAGGAGGGTCTAGATACGAGCAGTACTTC. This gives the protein CASSQVGGSRYEQYF.

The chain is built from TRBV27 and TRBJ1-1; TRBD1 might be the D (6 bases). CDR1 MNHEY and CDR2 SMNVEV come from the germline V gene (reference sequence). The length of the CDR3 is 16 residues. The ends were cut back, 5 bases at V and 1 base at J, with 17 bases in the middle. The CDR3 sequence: CASSKYTTGPNTEAFF. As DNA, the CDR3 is TGTGCCAGCAGTAAATATACGACAGGTCCGAACACTGAAGCTTTCTTT.